A single sample is the source of the 13 T cell receptor beta chains below, sequenced in a study of cytomegalovirus exposure and HLA in healthy donors. It was with 60 Vbeta and 13 Jbeta primers that the PCR ran. Clones were sequenced by immunoSEQ multiplex PCR, and TCRdb holds only the in-frame ones, with some missing. The profile covers about 160,000 clones, with over 70% appearing a single time and about 2.9% taken by the ten largest. The sample consisted of PBMCs. These receptors all come from a woman aged 45-60 years in good health and CMV-seropositive.

J is TRBJ2-3 and V is TRBV30; D is undetermined. Germline loops: CDR1 GTSNPN, CDR2 SVGIG (reference sequence). Between the trimmed V and J ends, which lost 2 bases and 1 base, there was a span of 7 bases. This CDR3 spans 13 amino acids. The CDR3: CAWSYSGTDTQYF. CDR3 sequence (DNA): TGTGCCTGGAGTTATAGTGGCACAGATACGCAGTATTTT.

The chain is built from TRBV27 and TRBJ2-1; D gene unclear. This CDR3 has 16 amino acids. Germline CDR1 and CDR2: MNHEY and SMNVEV (reference sequence). With 2 bases removed from V and 5 bases from J, the gap between germline ends came to 16 bases. The CDR3 loop reads CASSLGPGYPNNEQFF. The CDR3 DNA follows: TGTGCCAGCAGTTTAGGTCCAGGATATCCCAACAATGAGCAGTTCTTC.

CDR3 sequence: CAWKGNSYEQYF. CDR3 nucleotides: TGTGCCTGGAAGGGGAATTCCTACGAGCAGTACTTC. The chain recombines TRBV30 with TRBJ2-7, with D possibly TRBD1 on 5 matching bases. V lost 4 bases and J 1 base, leaving 8 bases between the germline ends. The V gene's germline CDR1 is GTSNPN and CDR2 SVGIG (reference sequence). The CDR3 loop spans 12 amino acids.

The CDR3 DNA reads TGTGCCAGCTCAGCCACTAGCTCCTACAATGAGCAGTTCTTC. It specifies CASSATSSYNEQFF. The chain couples TRBV18 to TRBJ2-1; maybe TRBD2 (5 bases). The V end lost 5 bases, the J end lost 0 bases, and 8 bases lay between the germline ends. This CDR3 comprises 14 residues. In germline, CDR1 is KGHSH, CDR2 LQKENI.

The rearrangement joins TRBV7-6 to TRBJ2-7; TRBD1 is a possible D gene (5 bases). V shed 5 bases and J shed 0 bases, with 11 bases lying between them. CDR1 is SGHVS, CDR2 FNYEAQ, per germline. There are 14 residues in the CDR3. CDR3 loop: CASSATVSSYEQYF. The CDR3 DNA reads TGTGCCAGCAGCGCGACAGTTAGCTCCTACGAGCAGTACTTC.

The gene calls are TRBV7-3 and TRBJ2-3; maybe TRBD2 (5 bases). V was pared by 5 bases and J by 0 bases, with 12 bases between. The CDR3 length is 15 residues. Per the germline V gene, CDR1 is SGHTA and CDR2 is FQGTGA. CDR3 amino acids: CASSRSGLSTDTQYF. The CDR3 DNA reads TGTGCCAGCAGCCGAAGCGGCCTAAGCACAGATACGCAGTATTTT.

The rearrangement uses TRBV6-5 and TRBJ1-1; 9 bases fit TRBD1. Germline trimming cut 6 bases from V and 4 bases from J; bases unmatched to any gene: 3. The V gene's germline CDR1 is MNHEY and CDR2 SVGAGI. The CDR3 consists of 13 residues. CDR3: CASSRGQGTEAFF. The CDR3 DNA reads as TGTGCCAGCAGCCGGGGACAGGGCACTGAAGCTTTCTTT.

V is TRBV20-1 and J is TRBJ1-2; D gene uncertain. V shed 6 bases and J shed 1 base, with 3 bases lying between them. CDR3 length: 10 amino acids. The germline gives CDR1 DFQATT, CDR2 SNEGSKA (reference sequence). CDR3 sequence reads: CSAFNYGYTF. Written as DNA, the CDR3 is TGCAGTGCCTTTAACTATGGCTACACCTTC.

This clone occurred once. The chain is built from TRBV28 and TRBJ2-5; 8 bases are a match to TRBD2. Germline CDR1 MDHEN, CDR2 SYDVKM. CDR3 size: 16 residues. Trimming at V came to 4 bases and at J to 2 bases, leaving 9 bases not matched to a gene. The CDR3 loop reads CASSYYGRETQETQYF. CDR3 nucleotides: TGTGCCAGCAGTTACTACGGGAGGGAAACTCAAGAGACCCAGTACTTC.

The chain joins TRBV7-2 to TRBJ1-2; possibly TRBD1 for D (5 bases). In germline, CDR1 is SGHTA, CDR2 FQGNSA. The CDR3 runs to 13 residues. V was cut by 2 bases and J by 4 bases, with 8 bases left in between. For the CDR3, the DNA is TGTGCCAGCAGCTTATGGGACTTCTATGGCTACACCTTC. This encodes CASSLWDFYGYTF.

This chain links TRBV7-6 with TRBJ2-6; the D is unclear. This CDR3 contains 14 residues. The germline V gene has CDR1 SGHVS and CDR2 FNYEAQ. V lost 5 bases and J lost 0, with 5 bases in between. This chain's CDR3 is CASSPSSGANVLTF. DNA for the CDR3: TGTGCCAGCAGCCCCAGCTCTGGGGCCAACGTCCTGACTTTC.

This clone is a singleton in its sample. This rearrangement joins TRBV7-9 to TRBJ2-3; perhaps TRBD2 as D (6 bases). The CDR3 spans 14 residues. Germline V gene lookup returns CDR1 SEHNR and CDR2 FQNEAQ (reference sequence). V was clipped by 1 base and J by 5 bases, with 10 bases between them. CDR3 in amino acids: CASSLGAGIDTQYF. The DNA for the CDR3 is TGTGCCAGCAGCTTAGGGGCGGGGATAGATACGCAGTATTTT.

The chain couples TRBV7-2 to TRBJ2-1; 11 nucleotides align to TRBD2. The CDR3 consists of 16 residues. V shed 1 base, J shed 6 bases, and the junction held 5 bases outside the gene matches. Germline CDR1 and CDR2: SGHTA and FQGNSA. The CDR3: CASSLVSGGGRNEQFF. The CDR3 DNA reads as TGTGCCAGCAGCTTAGTTAGCGGGGGGGGACGCAATGAGCAGTTCTTC.